This TCR beta chain comes out of a study of T cells in Graves' hyperthyroidism and ophthalmopathy. This clonotype is a singleton in its sample. The investigators amplified TCR beta CDR3 regions from RNA transcripts. HTBI primers were used for first-round RT-PCR of the TCR CDR3. One entry per CDR3 protein, called by TCRdb with MiXCR from the multiplex PCR reads. This table holds around 620,000 distinct CDR3 sequences, just over 45% found once. Exclusion of a patient resulted from uncontrolled infection, other autoimmune disease, pregnancy or lactation. Germline assignment: CDR1 SGHTA and CDR2 FQGNSA. CDR3 length equals 14 residues. V was pared by 1 base and J by 8 bases, with 14 bases between.

V is TRBV7-2 and J is TRBJ1-2, with D maybe TRBD1 (5 bases). Sample: peripheral blood or thyroid tissue (not recorded which). The clonotype originates from an adult woman with Graves' disease, either hyperthyroidism or ophthalmopathy (not recorded which). The CDR3 nucleotides are TGTGCCAGCAGCTTAGAATCGGGGGGACGGGGCTACACCTTC. It specifies CASSLESGGRGYTF.